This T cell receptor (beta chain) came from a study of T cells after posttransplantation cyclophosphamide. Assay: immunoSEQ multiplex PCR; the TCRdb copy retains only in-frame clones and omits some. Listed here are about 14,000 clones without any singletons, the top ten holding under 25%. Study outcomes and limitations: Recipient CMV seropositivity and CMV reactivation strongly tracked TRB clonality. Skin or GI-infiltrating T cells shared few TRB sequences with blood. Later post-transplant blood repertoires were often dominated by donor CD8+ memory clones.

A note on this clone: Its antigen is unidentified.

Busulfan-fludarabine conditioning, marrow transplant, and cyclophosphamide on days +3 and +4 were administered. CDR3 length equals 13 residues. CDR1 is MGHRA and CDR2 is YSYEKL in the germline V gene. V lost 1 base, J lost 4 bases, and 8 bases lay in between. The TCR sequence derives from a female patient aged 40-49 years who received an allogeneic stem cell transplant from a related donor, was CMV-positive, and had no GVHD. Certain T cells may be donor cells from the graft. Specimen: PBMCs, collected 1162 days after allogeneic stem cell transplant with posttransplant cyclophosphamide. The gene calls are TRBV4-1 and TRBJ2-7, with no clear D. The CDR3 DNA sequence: TGCGCCAGCAGCCAAGTTGTAGCTTACGAGCAGTACTTC. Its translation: CASSQVVAYEQYF.